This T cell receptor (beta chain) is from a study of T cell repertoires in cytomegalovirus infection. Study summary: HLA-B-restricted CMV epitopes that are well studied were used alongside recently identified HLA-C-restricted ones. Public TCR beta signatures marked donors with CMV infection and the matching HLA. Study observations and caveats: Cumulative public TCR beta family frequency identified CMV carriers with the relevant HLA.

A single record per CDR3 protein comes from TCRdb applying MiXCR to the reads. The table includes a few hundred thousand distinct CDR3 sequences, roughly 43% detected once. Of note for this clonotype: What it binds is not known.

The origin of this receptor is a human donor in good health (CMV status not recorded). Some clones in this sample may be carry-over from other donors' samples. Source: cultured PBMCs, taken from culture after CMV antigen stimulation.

CDR3 protein: CASSLAHPTGEQYF. CDR3 nucleotide sequence: TGTGCCAGCAGCTTAGCGCACCCTACTGGCGAGCAGTACTTC. V and J are TRBV7-2 and TRBJ2-7, with D unclear. The CDR3 spans 14 residues. Per germline, CDR1 SGHTA and CDR2 FQGNSA. V was pared by 0 bases and J by 6 bases, with 12 bases between.